The 7 T cell receptor beta chains presented below share a single source sample, sequenced in a study of CD8+ T cells in alopecia areata. Treatment: oral pan-JAK inhibitor, 5-10 mg twice daily. cDNA reverse transcribed from extracted RNA served as the sequencing template. Sequencing was performed with immunoSEQ multiplex PCR; in TCRdb, only in-frame clones are kept and a portion is missing. There are 150,000 to 200,000 clones in the sample; less than 70% occur only once, and under 1.5% lies in the top ten. The sample was CD4+ T cells sorted from blood, taken between weeks 47 and 50, from a patient treated with tofacitinib. The receptors come from a human donor with alopecia areata.

This chain uses TRBV7-8 with TRBJ2-2; no reliable D call. The CDR3 spans 19 residues. The ends were cut back, 5 bases at V and 5 bases at J, with 27 bases in the middle. CDR1 is SGHVS, CDR2 FQNEAQ, per germline. The CDR3: CASSDKREGVHSPTGELFF. CDR3 nucleotides: TGTGCCAGCAGCGACAAACGAGAAGGAGTCCACTCACCTACCGGGGAGCTGTTTTTT. Full variable domain (outside the CDR3, taken from reference TRBV7-8 and TRBJ2-2): GAGVSQSPRYKVAKRGQDVALRCDPISGHVSLFWYQQALGQGPEFLTYFQNEAQLDKSGLPSDRFFAERPEGSVSTLKIQRTQQEDSAVYLCASSDKREGVHSPTGELFFGEGSRLTVL.

The chain joins TRBV5-4 to TRBJ2-6, with unresolved D. Trimming took off 0 bases at V and 2 bases at J, with 6 bases between the two ends. Germline V gene sequence: CDR1 SGHNT, CDR2 YYREEE (reference sequence). The CDR3 has 15 amino acids. The CDR3 nucleotides are TGTGCCAGCAGCTTGGACGTGGCTGGGGCCAACGTCCTGACTTTC. Protein product: CASSLDVAGANVLTF.

The chain employs TRBV29-1 and TRBJ1-1; D not resolved. CDR1 and CDR2 from the germline V gene are SQVTM and ANQGSEA. V was shortened by 4 bases and J by 4 bases, with 22 bases between the two germline ends. This CDR3 region has 16 residues. CDR3 sequence: CSVVPLGSGTATEAFF. CDR3 nucleotide sequence: TGCAGCGTTGTCCCGTTAGGGAGTGGAACAGCCACTGAAGCTTTCTTT. The full variable domain, completed using reference TRBV29-1 and TRBJ1-1, is SAVISQKPSRDICQRGTSLTIQCQVDSQVTMMFWYRQQPGQSLTLIATANQGSEATYESGFVIDKFPISRPNLTFSTLTVSNMSPEDSSIYLCSVVPLGSGTATEAFFGQGTRLTVV.

The V gene is TRBV29-1, the J gene TRBJ2-1; 8 bases agree with TRBD2. V dropped 5 bases and J dropped 8; count of bases not matched to a gene: 14. The CDR3 is 15 amino acids. Per the germline V gene, CDR1 is SQVTM and CDR2 is ANQGSEA. The CDR3 DNA reads as TGCAGCGTTAAAGGAGCAGTCCGGGGGGGCGATGAGCAGTTCTTC. This codes for CSVKGAVRGGDEQFF.

This clone was found a few times. This specimen includes other DNA sequences encoding the same CDR3. The chain couples TRBV29-1 to TRBJ1-5, with 7 bases fitting TRBD1. Germline loops: CDR1 SQVTM, CDR2 ANQGSEA. The CDR3 length is 12 residues. Trimming removed 4 bases from V and 7 bases from J; junction bases left unmatched: 4. The DNA of the CDR3 is TGCAGCGTTGGACAGGGTGACCAGCCCCAGCATTTT. Its translation is CSVGQGDQPQHF. The full variable domain, its missing parts supplied by reference TRBV29-1 and TRBJ1-5, is SAVISQKPSRDICQRGTSLTIQCQVDSQVTMMFWYRQQPGQSLTLIATANQGSEATYESGFVIDKFPISRPNLTFSTLTVSNMSPEDSSIYLCSVGQGDQPQHFGDGTRLSIL.

The chain joins TRBV30 to TRBJ2-3; 7 bases fit TRBD1. Unmatched junction bases numbered 4, after V lost 0 bases and J lost 4 bases. The germline gives CDR1 GTSNPN, CDR2 SVGIG (reference sequence). This CDR3 region has 14 residues. CDR3 region: CAWSVLTGSDTQYF. CDR3 sequence (DNA): TGTGCCTGGAGTGTATTGACAGGGTCAGATACGCAGTATTTT.

The chain couples TRBV18 to TRBJ2-1, with D unclear. This CDR3 spans 12 amino acids. CDR1 is KGHSH, CDR2 LQKENI, per germline. The V and J ends lost 5 bases and 5 bases respectively, with 7 bases between them. CDR3: CASSGTDNEQFF. The CDR3 DNA reads as TGTGCCAGCTCAGGAACCGACAATGAGCAGTTCTTC.